Listed here is a single T cell receptor beta chain. Its specific antigen is unknown. Per-nucleotide qualities are absent, and no much larger clonotype sits a single base away. Library construction relied on the immunoSEQ multiplex PCR assay. The deep sequencing platform assayed approximately 100,000 TCR templates per sample. Genomic DNA extracted from sorted T cells was used for TCRbeta CDR3 sequencing. Processing in the source paper ran as follows. The R programming language was used for clonal analysis of TCRbeta CDR3 data. Alloreactive CD4+ and CD8+ clones were defined by comparing unstimulated samples with post-reaction CFSE-low samples. Alloreactive CD4+ clones were assigned to regulatory or non-regulatory origin by matching sequences to sorted unstimulated Treg and non-Treg repertoires. TCRdb retrieved this table from immuneACCESS and kept in-frame rearrangements only. Not all clones are present; in checked studies, unresolved V genes account for under half, and no reason is known for the remainder. That table gives V, J and clone size, and the DNA gave D and trimming. The sample table holds some 80,000 clones, of which 85% to 95% were seen once. The ten largest clones capture roughly 20% of the sample.

Sorted unstimulated T cells and proliferating T cells recovered from mixed lymphocyte reactions underwent TCRbeta CDR3 sequencing. Fresh whole blood from over 8 HLA-typed healthy donors was used to isolate PBMCs. This specimen comes from a study of siplizumab effects on memory and regulatory T cells (dated by TCRdb to between 2018 and 2021). Context from the whole study: The study examined how the anti-CD2 antibody siplizumab affects alloreactive T-cell subsets in allogeneic mixed lymphocyte reactions built from human PBMCs. Study-wide conclusions, independent of this receptor: A naive or memory phenotype could not be assigned to roughly 80-97% of proliferating CD4+ or CD8+ clones. Greater diversity appeared to be present in unstimulated naive T cells than in memory T cells, and a substantial contribution to the alloresponse seemed to be made by naive cells. Siplizumab significantly reduced the cumulative frequency of alloreactive sequences traceable to unstimulated CD4+ memory T cells. In reactions with siplizumab, an average of approximately 69% of mappable alloreactive CD4+ clones were Treg-derived, compared with 26.9% in control reactions. Whether proliferating Tregs from siplizumab cultures were suppressive was not functionally confirmed. Because sequences below about 10^-5 frequency were poorly captured, only a minor fraction of alloreactive clones could be mapped to unstimulated subsets.

For this chain, trimming is 6 bases at the V end and 1 base at the J end, and the number of junction bases without a gene match is 7. Its CDR3 holds 15 amino acids, cysteine through phenylalanine. Only the CDR3 part of the read is kept: 45 bases, read in frame from the first base. From the germline V gene (reference sequence), CDR1 is SEHNR and CDR2 is FQNEAQ. The TCR originated in a human donor in good health. The rearranged segments are TRBV7-9 and TRBJ2-7; 9 junctional bases match TRBD1. The sequencing sample was made of CD8+ T cells sorted from blood. The DNA reads as follows: TGTGCCAGCAGACCCGGGACAGGGCTGTCCTACGAGCAGTACTTC. This yields the protein CASRPGTGLSYEQYF.